What follows are 10 T cell receptor beta chains derived from one specimen sequenced in a study of PD-1 blockade in classical Hodgkin lymphoma. Sequencing used immunoSEQ multiplex PCR; TCRdb keeps in-frame clones, though not all of them. The sample consists of 25,000 to 35,000 clones, about 76% of them appearing once. Relapses following autologous stem cell transplantation were seen in all patients, with brentuximab vedotin exposure varying. Specimen: peripheral blood mononuclear cells (PBMCs), collected before the second cycle of nivolumab. These receptors were collected from a human donor with classical Hodgkin lymphoma.

This rearrangement joins TRBV7-9 to TRBJ2-5; weak D call: TRBD2 (6 bases). The CDR3 runs to 15 residues. V dropped 5 bases and J dropped 2 bases, with 15 bases sitting between them. From germline, CDR1 is SEHNR and CDR2 FQNEAQ (reference sequence). For the CDR3, the DNA is TGTGCCAGCAGCCTATGGGGAGGAGCTCAAGAGACCCAGTACTTC. Translating it yields CASSLWGGAQETQYF.

The J gene is TRBJ2-2, the V gene TRBV11-2; a possible D gene is TRBD1 (6 bases). Germline V gene data show CDR1 as SGHAT and CDR2 as FQNNGV. The V end lost 3 bases, the J end lost 0 bases, and 11 bases lay between the germline ends. This CDR3 comprises 16 residues. CDR3 in amino acids: CASSLGHFANTGELFF. The CDR3 DNA reads as TGTGCCAGCAGCTTGGGACACTTTGCGAACACCGGGGAGCTGTTTTTT.

The V call is TRBV6-5, the J call TRBJ1-1; tentatively, D is TRBD1 (5 bases). The CDR3 runs to 13 residues. V gave up 4 bases and J gave up 4 bases, with 10 bases separating them. Germline values: CDR1 MNHEY, CDR2 SVGAGI. The chain's CDR3 is CASSSDRGTEAFF. In DNA, the CDR3 is TGTGCCAGCAGTTCCGACAGAGGCACTGAAGCTTTCTTT.

This sequence joins TRBV6-1 and TRBJ1-1, with D unresolved. Germline assignment: CDR1 MNHNS and CDR2 SASEGT. Trimming pared 6 bases from V and 4 bases from J, leaving 12 bases between. This CDR3 has 13 residues. The CDR3 reads CASRNQIATEAFF. For the CDR3, the DNA is TGTGCCAGCAGAAATCAGATTGCCACTGAAGCTTTCTTT.

V is TRBV27 and J is TRBJ2-3, with D unclear. The V end lost 10 bases, the J end lost 2 bases, and 13 bases lay between the germline ends. Looked up from germline, CDR1 is MNHEY and CDR2 is SMNVEV (reference sequence). CDR3 length equals 13 residues. CDR3: CAISKTITDTQYF. In nucleotides, the CDR3 is TGTGCCATCTCAAAGACCATCACAGATACGCAGTATTTT.

The chain couples TRBV7-6 to TRBJ2-1; D gene ambiguous. This CDR3 contains 12 residues. Trimming stripped 5 bases from V and 3 bases from J, with 5 bases between. Germline V gives CDR1 SGHVS, CDR2 FNYEAQ. The CDR3 sequence: CASSPDYNEQFF. Here the CDR3 DNA reads TGTGCCAGCAGCCCGGACTACAATGAGCAGTTCTTC. The variable domain in full, completed from reference TRBV7-6 and TRBJ2-1, reads GAGVSQSPRYKVTKRGQDVALRCDPISGHVSLYWYRQALGQGPEFLTYFNYEAQQDKSGLPNDRFSAERPEGSISTLTIQRTEQRDSAMYRCASSPDYNEQFFGPGTRLTVL.

This chain joins TRBV5-4 and TRBJ1-6; 8 positions agree with TRBD1. The germline V gene has CDR1 SGHNT and CDR2 YYREEE (reference sequence). Trimming cost V 1 base and J 7 bases; bases outside gene matches: 4. The CDR3 consists of 15 residues. The CDR3 spells CASSLPGQVNSPLHF. CDR3 sequence (DNA): TGTGCCAGCAGCTTGCCGGGACAGGTCAATTCACCCCTCCACTTT.

V and J are TRBV6-6 and TRBJ1-1, with TRBD1 identical over 7 bases. Germline V gives CDR1 MNHNY, CDR2 SVGAGI (reference sequence). V dropped 8 bases and J dropped 0; count of bases not matched to a gene: 6. The CDR3 extends over 14 amino acids. In nucleotides, the CDR3 is TGTGCCAGCGTTACAGGGGAAATGAACACTGAAGCTTTCTTT. This gives the protein CASVTGEMNTEAFF.

This sequence joins TRBV2 and TRBJ2-5, with 7 bases aligning to TRBD1. The J call is in doubt because the DNA end fits TRBJ2-7 better. Germline CDR1 SNHLY, CDR2 FYNNEI. This CDR3 has 14 residues. CDR3 bases: TGTGCCAGCAAAACAGACAGGGCGGGCTACGAGCAGTACTTC. It is translated as CASKTDRAGYEQYF.

By sample share, this clone is medium-sized. V and J are TRBV4-3 and TRBJ2-5; possible D gene TRBD1, 6 bases. The CDR3 is 13 residues long. Per the germline V gene, CDR1 is LGHNA and CDR2 is YSLEER. The V and J ends lost 4 bases and 4 bases respectively, with 10 bases between them. CDR3 in DNA: TGCGCCAGCAGCCTCACAGGGAGAGAGACCCAGTACTTC. Amino acids: CASSLTGRETQYF.